This record looks at one T cell receptor (beta chain) sequence and its context. The sample originates from a study of blood T cell repertoires in COVID-19. Background on the study: The analysed material was cDNA or gDNA that came from T cells, B-cell-depleted T cells, or PBMCs.

Using immunoSEQ multiplex PCR, the repertoire was profiled, and TCRdb retains in-frame clones only, with some absent. The repertoire has about 300,000 clones, about 89% of them found once; the top ten carry roughly 5%. All enrollees were roughly 18 to 89 years old and from under 25 US areas. Sample: PBMCs or T cells enriched from blood (not recorded which). This receptor was identified in a man in his sixties who had recovered from COVID-19.

Here the CDR3 DNA reads TGCACCAGCAGCCAAGATCTTAGGCGGGAGGGTACTCGGAATGAGCAGTTCTTC. It encodes CTSSQDLRREGTRNEQFF. This sequence joins TRBV1 and TRBJ2-1; TRBD2 was called by the table and not checked on the DNA. TRBV1 is deemed a pseudogene. The CDR3 is 18 residues long.